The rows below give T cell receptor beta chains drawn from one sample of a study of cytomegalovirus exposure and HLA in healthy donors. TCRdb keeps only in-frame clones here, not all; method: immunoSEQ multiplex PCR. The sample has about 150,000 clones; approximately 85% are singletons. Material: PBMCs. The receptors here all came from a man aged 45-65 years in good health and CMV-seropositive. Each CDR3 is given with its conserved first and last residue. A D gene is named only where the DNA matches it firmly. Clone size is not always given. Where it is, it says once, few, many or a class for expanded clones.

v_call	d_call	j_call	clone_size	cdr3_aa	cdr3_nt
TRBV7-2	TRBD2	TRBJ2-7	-	CASSLVASGSVYEQYF	TGTGCCAGCAGCTTAGTGGCTAGCGGGTCTGTCTACGAGCAGTACTTC
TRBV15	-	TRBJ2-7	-	CATSVVPSRNPRDEQYF	TGTGCCACCAGCGTAGTCCCTAGCAGGAACCCTAGGGACGAGCAGTACTTC
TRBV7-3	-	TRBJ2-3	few	CASSLTWPDTQYF	TGTGCCAGCAGCTTAACCTGGCCAGATACGCAGTATTTT
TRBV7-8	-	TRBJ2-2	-	CALALNREGAGELFF	TGTGCCTTAGCCCTGAACAGGGAAGGGGCCGGGGAGCTGTTTTTT
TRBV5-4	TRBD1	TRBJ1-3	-	CASSFSAGGPPLSGNTIYF	TGTGCCAGCAGCTTTTCAGCAGGGGGTCCCCCCCTCTCTGGAAACACCATATATTTT
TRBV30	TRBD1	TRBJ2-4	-	CAWSELGQGGDLAKNIQYF	TGTGCCTGGAGTGAATTAGGACAGGGAGGAGACTTAGCCAAAAACATTCAGTACTTC
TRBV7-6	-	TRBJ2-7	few	CASSLEPSSYEQYF	TGTGCCAGCAGCTTGGAGCCCAGCTCCTACGAGCAGTACTTC
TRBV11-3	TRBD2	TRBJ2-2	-	CASSLDFSGSDTGELFF	TGTGCCAGCAGCTTAGATTTCAGCGGGAGTGACACCGGGGAGCTGTTTTTT
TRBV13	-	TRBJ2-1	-	CASSAPSRYNEQFF	TGTGCCAGCAGCGCACCCTCGCGGTACAATGAGCAGTTCTTC
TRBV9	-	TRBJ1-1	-	CASSATGFGGTEAFF	TGTGCCAGCAGCGCCACAGGGTTCGGAGGAACTGAAGCTTTCTTT
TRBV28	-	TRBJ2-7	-	CASSLLRGLYEQYF	TGTGCCAGCAGTTTACTTCGAGGTTTGTACGAGCAGTACTTC
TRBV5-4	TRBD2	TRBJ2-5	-	CASSVAGGQETQYF	TGTGCCAGCAGCGTAGCGGGAGGGCAAGAGACCCAGTACTTC
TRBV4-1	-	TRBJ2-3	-	CASSQDHESDTQYF	TGCGCCAGCAGCCAAGATCACGAGTCAGATACGCAGTATTTT
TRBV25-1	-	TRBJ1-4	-	CASGEAWAKREKLFF	TGTGCCAGCGGAGAGGCTTGGGCCAAGCGGGAAAAACTGTTTTTT
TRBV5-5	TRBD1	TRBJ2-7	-	CASSRDSNYEQYF	TGTGCCAGCAGCCGGGACAGCAACTACGAGCAGTACTTC
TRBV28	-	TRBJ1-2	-	CASRDRGGYGYTF	TGTGCCAGCAGGGATAGGGGGGGCTATGGCTACACCTTC
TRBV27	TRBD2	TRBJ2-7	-	CASRRLAGDYEQYF	TGTGCCAGCCGACGACTAGCGGGAGATTACGAGCAGTACTTC
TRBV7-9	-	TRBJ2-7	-	CSSSLVAESFYEQYF	TGTTCCAGCAGCTTAGTGGCGGAATCGTTCTACGAGCAGTACTTC
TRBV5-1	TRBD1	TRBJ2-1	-	CASSFGQGGYNEQFF	TGCGCCAGCAGCTTCGGACAGGGAGGCTACAATGAGCAGTTCTTC
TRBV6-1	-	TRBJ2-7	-	CASSDFYEQYF	TGTGCCAGCAGTGACTTCTACGAGCAGTACTTC
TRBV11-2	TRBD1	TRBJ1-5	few	CASSLSQGAGQPQHF	TGTGCCAGCAGCTTGAGTCAGGGGGCGGGTCAGCCCCAGCATTTT
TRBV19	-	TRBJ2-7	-	CASSTQTVGYEQYF	TGTGCCAGTAGTACCCAGACAGTTGGCTACGAGCAGTACTTC
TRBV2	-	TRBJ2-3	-	CASRRSTDTQYF	TGTGCCAGCAGGCGATCGACAGATACGCAGTATTTT
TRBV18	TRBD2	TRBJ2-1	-	CASSPSGLAGGYVGEQFF	TGTGCCAGCTCACCTTCCGGACTAGCGGGAGGGTATGTGGGTGAGCAGTTCTTC
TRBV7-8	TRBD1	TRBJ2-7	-	CASSSRVSGTGTTYEQYF	TGTGCCAGCAGCTCCCGCGTGAGCGGGACAGGGACTACCTACGAGCAGTACTTC